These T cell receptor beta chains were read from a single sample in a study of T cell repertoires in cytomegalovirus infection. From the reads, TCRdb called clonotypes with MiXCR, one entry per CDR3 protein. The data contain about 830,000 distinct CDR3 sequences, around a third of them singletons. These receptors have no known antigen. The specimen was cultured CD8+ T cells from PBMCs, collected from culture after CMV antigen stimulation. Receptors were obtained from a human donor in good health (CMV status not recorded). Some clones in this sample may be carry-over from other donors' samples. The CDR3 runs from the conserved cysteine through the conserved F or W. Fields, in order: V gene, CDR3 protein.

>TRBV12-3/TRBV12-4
CASTRDGELFF
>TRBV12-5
CASGFHSDMFANTGELFF
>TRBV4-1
CASSQVGDRDGYTF
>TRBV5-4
CASSSDSGDPYEQYF
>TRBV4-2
CASSQDPNPNTGELFF
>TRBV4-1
CASSLFLSGTVNTGELFF
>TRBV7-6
CASSSSLAGGRNEQFF
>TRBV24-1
CATSDRSNTGELFF
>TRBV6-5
CASSYGGGVAYEQYF
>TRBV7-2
CASSWSRGHNEQFF
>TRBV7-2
CASSLGPYLGVEQYF
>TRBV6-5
CASSYAGSDTDTQYF
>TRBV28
CASILSRGGGRSGYTF
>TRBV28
CASSHMGDSGSYEQYF
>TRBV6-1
CASSDGGAGNTIYF
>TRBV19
CASSPRDSYQPQHF
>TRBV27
CASSSTGGYQETQYF
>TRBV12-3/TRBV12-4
CASSLGQGGYTF
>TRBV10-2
CATRDSSYEKLFF
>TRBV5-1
CASSPGTSGGEETQYF
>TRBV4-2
CASAGVGGAGTDTQYF
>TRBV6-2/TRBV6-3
CASQVERSYNSPLHF
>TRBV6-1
CASSTFSGLQETQYF
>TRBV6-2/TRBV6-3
CASTRGSQPQHF
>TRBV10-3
CAISESGNLNTEAFF
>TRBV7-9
CASSRADVRGGTEAFF
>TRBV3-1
CASSQDPGTDTQYF
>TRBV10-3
CAIRSPEIDTGELFF
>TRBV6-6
CASSTRTGSTVTGELFF
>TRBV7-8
CASRPGGAYGYTF
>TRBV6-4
CASSERAVASGYTF
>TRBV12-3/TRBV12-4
CASTPQGAWGYTF
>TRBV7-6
CASSLEMIYTEAFF
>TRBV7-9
CASSPTGSVNQPQHF
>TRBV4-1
CASSQVGGAQYNEQFF
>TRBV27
CASSLFRNQETQYF
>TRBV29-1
CSVQGQGNNNYGYTF
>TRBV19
CASSLTGGGSNQPQHF
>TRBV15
CATSPGTGPYGYTF
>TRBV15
CATSTAGVTDTQYF
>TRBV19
CASSIGSGAKNTEAFF
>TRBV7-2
CASSFSGPDTEAFF
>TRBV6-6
CASSSTSAPTDTQYF
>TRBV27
CASSLSGPKGYTF
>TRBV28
CASSLRDTPYYGYTF
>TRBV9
CASSVGWASGGYGETQYF
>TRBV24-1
CATSDSGNEQFF
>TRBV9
CASSVEGRKRGGPTDTQYF
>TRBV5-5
CASSLTSGDPYEQYF
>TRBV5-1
CASRKWSGGPSGANVLTF
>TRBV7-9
CASSLKHVHETQYF
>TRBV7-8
CASSLTGGIDEQFF
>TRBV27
CASSLAGVRQLQHF
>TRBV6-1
CASSGTRGLNYGYTF
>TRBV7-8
CASSLARRTSGETQYF